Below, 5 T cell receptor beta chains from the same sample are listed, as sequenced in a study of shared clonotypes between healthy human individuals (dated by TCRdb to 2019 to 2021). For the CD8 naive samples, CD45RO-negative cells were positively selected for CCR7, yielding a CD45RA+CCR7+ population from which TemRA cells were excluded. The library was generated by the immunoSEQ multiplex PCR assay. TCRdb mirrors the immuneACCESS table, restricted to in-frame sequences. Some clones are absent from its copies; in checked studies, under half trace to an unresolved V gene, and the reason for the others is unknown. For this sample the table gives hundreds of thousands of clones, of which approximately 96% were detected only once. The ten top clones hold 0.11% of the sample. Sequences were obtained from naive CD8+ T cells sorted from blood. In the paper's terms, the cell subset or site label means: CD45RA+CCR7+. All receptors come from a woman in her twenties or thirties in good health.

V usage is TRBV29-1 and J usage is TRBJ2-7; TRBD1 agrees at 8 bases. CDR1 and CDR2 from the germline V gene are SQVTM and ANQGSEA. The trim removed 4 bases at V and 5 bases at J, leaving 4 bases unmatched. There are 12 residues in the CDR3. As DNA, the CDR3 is TGCAGCGTTGTCGGACAGGGAAACGAGCAGTACTTC. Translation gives CSVVGQGNEQYF.

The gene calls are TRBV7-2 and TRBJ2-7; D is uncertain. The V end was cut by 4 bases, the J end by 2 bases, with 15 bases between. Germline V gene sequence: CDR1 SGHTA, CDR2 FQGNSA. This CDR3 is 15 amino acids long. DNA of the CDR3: TGTGCCAGCAGCTCAACACAGACATTTACCTACGAGCAGTACTTC. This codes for CASSSTQTFTYEQYF. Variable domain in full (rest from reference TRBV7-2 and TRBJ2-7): GAGVSQSPSNKVTEKGKDVELRCDPISGHTALYWYRQSLGQGLEFLIYFQGNSAPDKSGLPSDRFSAERTGGSVSTLTIQRTQQEDSAVYLCASSSTQTFTYEQYFGPGTRLTVT.

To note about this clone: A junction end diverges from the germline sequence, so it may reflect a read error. The CDR3 loop reads CASSLWAQDYEQYF. The CDR3 DNA follows: TGTGCCAGCAGTCTATGGGCACAAGACTACGAGCAGTACTTC. The J gene is TRBJ2-7, the V gene TRBV28; D is uncertain. The CDR3 length is 14 residues. The germline V gene has CDR1 MDHEN and CDR2 SYDVKM.

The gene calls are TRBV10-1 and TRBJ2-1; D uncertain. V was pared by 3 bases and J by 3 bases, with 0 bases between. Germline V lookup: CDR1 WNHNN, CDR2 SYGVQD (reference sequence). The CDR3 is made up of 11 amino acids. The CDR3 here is CASSDYNEQFF. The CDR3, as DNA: TGCGCCAGCAGTGACTACAATGAGCAGTTCTTC.

CDR3 sequence: CASTLDSGNQPQHF. The CDR3 nucleotides are TGTGCCTCAACGCTGGACTCCGGCAATCAGCCCCAGCATTTT. This chain links TRBV7-9 with TRBJ1-5; no definite D call. Trimming removed 11 bases from V and 2 bases from J, with 16 bases in between. There are 14 residues in the CDR3. Germline V CDR1 and CDR2: SEHNR, FQNEAQ (reference sequence).